This note documents a single TCR beta chain sequence. Its specificity is not known. The sample belongs to a study of cytomegalovirus exposure and HLA in healthy donors. Looking at the study overall: Samples from HLA-typed donors yielded approximately 80 million unique TCRs in an early data release.

Study observations and caveats: HLA alleles were associated with roughly 17,000 TCR beta sequences in a later analysis at 0.05 false discovery rate.

Samples came from healthy bone marrow donors. Donors counted as nominally healthy when sampled, yet unrecorded immune exposures were likely. The V end was cut by 6 bases, the J end by 0 bases, with 9 bases between. This CDR3 has 15 amino acids. The germline V gene encodes CDR1 MNHEY and CDR2 SMNVEV (reference sequence). Primers included in the PCR were 60 Vbeta and 13 Jbeta primers. Data came from immunoSEQ multiplex PCR; TCRdb stores just in-frame clones and leaves some out. The repertoire includes about 230,000 clones, around four fifths of them detected once, and more than 0.45% sits in the top ten.

The sequencing input was PBMCs. The TCR originated in a boy between 5 and 17 years old in good health and CMV-seronegative. The chain has TRBV27 and TRBJ2-6; D is unclear. CDR3 coding DNA: TGTGCCAGCAGGAGAACTTTCTCTGGGGCCAACGTCCTGACTTTC. Encoded protein: CASRRTFSGANVLTF.